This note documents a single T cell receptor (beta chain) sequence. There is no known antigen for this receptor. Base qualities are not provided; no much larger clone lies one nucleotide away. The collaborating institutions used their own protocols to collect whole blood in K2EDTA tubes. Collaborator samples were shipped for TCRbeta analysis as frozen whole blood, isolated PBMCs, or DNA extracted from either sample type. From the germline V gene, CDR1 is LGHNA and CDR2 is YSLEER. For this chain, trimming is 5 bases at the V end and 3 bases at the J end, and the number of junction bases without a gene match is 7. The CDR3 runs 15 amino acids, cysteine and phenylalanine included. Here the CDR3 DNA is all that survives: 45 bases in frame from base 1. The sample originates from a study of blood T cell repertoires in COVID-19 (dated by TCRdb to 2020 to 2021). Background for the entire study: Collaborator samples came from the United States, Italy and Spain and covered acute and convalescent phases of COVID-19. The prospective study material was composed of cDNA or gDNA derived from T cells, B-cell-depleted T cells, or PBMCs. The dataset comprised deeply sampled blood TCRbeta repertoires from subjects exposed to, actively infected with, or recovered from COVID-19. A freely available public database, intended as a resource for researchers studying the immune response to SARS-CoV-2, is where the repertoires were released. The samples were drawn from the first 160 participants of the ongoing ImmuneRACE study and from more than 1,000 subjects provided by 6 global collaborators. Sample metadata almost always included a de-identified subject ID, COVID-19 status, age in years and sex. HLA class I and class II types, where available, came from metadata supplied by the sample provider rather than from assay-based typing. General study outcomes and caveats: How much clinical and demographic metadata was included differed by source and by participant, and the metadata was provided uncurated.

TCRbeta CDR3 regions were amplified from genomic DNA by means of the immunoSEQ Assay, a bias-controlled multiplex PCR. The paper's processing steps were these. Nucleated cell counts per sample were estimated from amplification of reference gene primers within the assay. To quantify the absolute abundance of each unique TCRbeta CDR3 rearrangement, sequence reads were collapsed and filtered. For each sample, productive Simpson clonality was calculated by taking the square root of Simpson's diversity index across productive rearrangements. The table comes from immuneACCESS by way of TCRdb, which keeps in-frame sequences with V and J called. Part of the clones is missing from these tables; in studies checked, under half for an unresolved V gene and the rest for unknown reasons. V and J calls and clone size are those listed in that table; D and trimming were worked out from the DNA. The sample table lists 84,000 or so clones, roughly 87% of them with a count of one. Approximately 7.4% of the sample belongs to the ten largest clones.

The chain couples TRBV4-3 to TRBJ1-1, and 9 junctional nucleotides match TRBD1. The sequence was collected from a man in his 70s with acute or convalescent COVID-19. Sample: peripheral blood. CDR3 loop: CASSKKWTGDTEAFF. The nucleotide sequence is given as TGCGCCAGCAGCAAAAAATGGACAGGGGACACTGAAGCTTTCTTT.